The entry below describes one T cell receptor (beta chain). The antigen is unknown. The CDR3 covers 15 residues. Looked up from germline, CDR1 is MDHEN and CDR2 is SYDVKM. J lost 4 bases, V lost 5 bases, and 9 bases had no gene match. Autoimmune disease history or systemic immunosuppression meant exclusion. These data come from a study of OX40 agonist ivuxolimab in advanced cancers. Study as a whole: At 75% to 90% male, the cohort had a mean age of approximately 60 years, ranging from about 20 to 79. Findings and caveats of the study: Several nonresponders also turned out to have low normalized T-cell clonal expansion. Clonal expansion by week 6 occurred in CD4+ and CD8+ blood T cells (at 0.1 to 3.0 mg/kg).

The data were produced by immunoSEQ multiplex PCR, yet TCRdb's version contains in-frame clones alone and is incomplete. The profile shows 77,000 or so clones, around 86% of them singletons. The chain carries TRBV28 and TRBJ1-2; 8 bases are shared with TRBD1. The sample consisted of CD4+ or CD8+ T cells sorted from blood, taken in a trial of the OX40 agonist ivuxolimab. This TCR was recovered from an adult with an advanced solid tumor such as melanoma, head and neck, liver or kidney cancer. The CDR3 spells CASSHRTGISYGYTF. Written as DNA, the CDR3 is TGTGCCAGCAGTCACCGGACAGGGATAAGCTATGGCTACACCTTC.